The 4 T cell receptor beta chains below were found in one sample sequenced in a study of cytomegalovirus exposure and HLA in healthy donors. Use of 60 Vbeta and 13 Jbeta primers characterized the PCR. The assay was immunoSEQ multiplex PCR, and TCRdb's table has in-frame clones only and misses some. Among over 100,000 clones listed, 55% to 80% were seen once. The sequenced material came from PBMCs. These receptors originate from a human donor in good health.

CDR3 amino acids: CASRQTPPTSGPNTGELFF. The CDR3 DNA reads TGTGCCAGCAGGCAAACCCCCCCCACTAGCGGACCGAACACCGGGGAGCTGTTTTTT. The rearrangement links TRBV27 to TRBJ2-2; 8 bases are a match to TRBD2. Per the germline V gene, CDR1 is MNHEY and CDR2 is SMNVEV (reference sequence). The CDR3 has 19 residues. V lost 6 bases to trimming and J lost 0 bases; unmatched junction nucleotides: 15.

The J gene is TRBJ1-1, the V gene TRBV5-5, with 8 bases fitting TRBD1. CDR1 SGHKS and CDR2 YYEKEE come from the germline V gene (reference sequence). CDR3 length equals 15 residues. Unmatched junction bases numbered 6, after V lost 4 bases and J lost 1 base. CDR3 bases: TGTGCCAGCAGCCTGGGGACAGGCCCGAACACTGAAGCTTTCTTT. This codes for CASSLGTGPNTEAFF.

The chain employs TRBV18 and TRBJ2-7; D is unresolved. This CDR3 has 15 amino acids. Deletions cut 2 bases from V and 2 bases from J, with 13 bases between. Per the germline V gene, CDR1 is KGHSH and CDR2 is LQKENI. The CDR3 bases are TGTGCCAGCTCACCATTTGAGCGCATTACCTACGAGCAGTACTTC. Protein sequence: CASSPFERITYEQYF.

This clone was counted between two and nine times. The chain links TRBV7-9 to TRBJ1-1; 10 bases line up with TRBD1. V lost 5 bases, J lost 0 bases, and 3 bases stayed unmatched. The CDR3 runs 15 residues. Per the germline V gene, CDR1 is SEHNR and CDR2 is FQNEAQ (reference sequence). The CDR3 region has the DNA TGTGCCAGCAGCCTGGACAGGGGGATGAACACTGAAGCTTTCTTT. Its translation is CASSLDRGMNTEAFF.